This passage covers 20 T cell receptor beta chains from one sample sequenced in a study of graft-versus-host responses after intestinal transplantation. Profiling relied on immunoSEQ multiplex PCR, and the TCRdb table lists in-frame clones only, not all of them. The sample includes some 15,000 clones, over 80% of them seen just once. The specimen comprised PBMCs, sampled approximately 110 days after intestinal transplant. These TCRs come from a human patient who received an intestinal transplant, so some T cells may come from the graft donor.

For the CDR3, the DNA is TGCAGCGTTGAAGCTAAGGGAGCTGGGGCCAACGTCCTGACTTTC. Translation gives CSVEAKGAGANVLTF. This chain joins TRBV29-1 and TRBJ2-6; a possible D gene is TRBD2 (5 bases). V shed 1 base and J shed 2 bases, with 9 bases lying between them. The CDR3 covers 15 residues. CDR1 and CDR2 from the germline V gene are SQVTM and ANQGSEA.

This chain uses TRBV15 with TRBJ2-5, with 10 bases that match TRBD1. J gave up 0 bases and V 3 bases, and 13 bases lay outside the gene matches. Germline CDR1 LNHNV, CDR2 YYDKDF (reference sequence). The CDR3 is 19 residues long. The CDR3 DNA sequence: TGTGCCACCAGCAGGCAGACAGGGGGCATGTATGGATACCAAGAGACCCAGTACTTC. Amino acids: CATSRQTGGMYGYQETQYF.

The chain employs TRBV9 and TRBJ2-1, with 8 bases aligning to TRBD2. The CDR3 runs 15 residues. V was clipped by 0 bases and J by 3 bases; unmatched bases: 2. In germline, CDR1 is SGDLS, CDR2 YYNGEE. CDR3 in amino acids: CASSVAGTSYNEQFF. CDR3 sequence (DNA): TGTGCCAGCAGCGTAGCAGGGACTAGCTACAATGAGCAGTTCTTC.

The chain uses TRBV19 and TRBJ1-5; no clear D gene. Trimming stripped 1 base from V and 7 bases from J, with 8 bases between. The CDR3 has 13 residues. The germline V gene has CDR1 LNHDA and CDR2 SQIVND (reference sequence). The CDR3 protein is CASSIGGEQPQHF. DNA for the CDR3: TGTGCCAGTAGTATAGGGGGAGAGCAGCCCCAGCATTTT.

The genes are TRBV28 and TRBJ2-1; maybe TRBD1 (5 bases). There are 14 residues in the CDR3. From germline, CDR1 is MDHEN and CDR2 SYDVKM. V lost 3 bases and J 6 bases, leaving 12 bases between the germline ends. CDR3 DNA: TGTGCCAGCAGTTTCGGTGGGGCCTGCAATGAGCAGTTCTTC. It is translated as CASSFGGACNEQFF.

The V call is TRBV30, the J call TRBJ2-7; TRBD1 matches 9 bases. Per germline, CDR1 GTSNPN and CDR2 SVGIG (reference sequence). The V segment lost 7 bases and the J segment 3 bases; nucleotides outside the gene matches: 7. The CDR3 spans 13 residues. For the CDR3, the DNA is TGTGCCTCAGGGGGACAGGGCCTCTACGAGCAGTACTTC. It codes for CASGGQGLYEQYF.

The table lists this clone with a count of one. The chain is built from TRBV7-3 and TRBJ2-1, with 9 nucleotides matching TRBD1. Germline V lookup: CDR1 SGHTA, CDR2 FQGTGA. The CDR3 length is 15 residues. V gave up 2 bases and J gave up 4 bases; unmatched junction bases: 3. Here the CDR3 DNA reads TGTGCCAGCAGCTTAGAGGGACAGGGTTACAATGAGCAGTTCTTC. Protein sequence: CASSLEGQGYNEQFF.

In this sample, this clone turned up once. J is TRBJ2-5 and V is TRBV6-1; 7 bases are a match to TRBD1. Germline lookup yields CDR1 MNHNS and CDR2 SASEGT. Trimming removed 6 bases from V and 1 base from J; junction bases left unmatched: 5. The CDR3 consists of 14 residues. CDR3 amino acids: CASRFRDSQETQYF. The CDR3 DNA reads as TGTGCCAGCAGATTCCGGGACAGCCAAGAGACCCAGTACTTC.

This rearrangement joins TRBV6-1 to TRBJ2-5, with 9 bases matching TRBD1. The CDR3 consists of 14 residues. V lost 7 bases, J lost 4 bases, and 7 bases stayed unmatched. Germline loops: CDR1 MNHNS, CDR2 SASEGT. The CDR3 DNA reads TGTGCCAGCAATAGGGACAGGGACGGAGAGACCCAGTACTTC. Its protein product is CASNRDRDGETQYF.

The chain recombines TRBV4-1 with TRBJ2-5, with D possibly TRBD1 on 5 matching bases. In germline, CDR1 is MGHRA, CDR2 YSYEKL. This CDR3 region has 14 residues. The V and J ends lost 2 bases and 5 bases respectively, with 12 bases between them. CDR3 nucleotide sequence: TGCGCCAGCAGCCAACGACAGCTTGGGGAGACCCAGTACTTC. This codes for CASSQRQLGETQYF.

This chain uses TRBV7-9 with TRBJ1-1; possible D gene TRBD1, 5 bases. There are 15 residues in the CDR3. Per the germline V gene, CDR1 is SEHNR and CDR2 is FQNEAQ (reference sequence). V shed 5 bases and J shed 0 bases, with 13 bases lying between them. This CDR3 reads CASSPQGRMNTEAFF. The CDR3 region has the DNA TGTGCCAGCAGCCCCCAGGGACGGATGAACACTGAAGCTTTCTTT.

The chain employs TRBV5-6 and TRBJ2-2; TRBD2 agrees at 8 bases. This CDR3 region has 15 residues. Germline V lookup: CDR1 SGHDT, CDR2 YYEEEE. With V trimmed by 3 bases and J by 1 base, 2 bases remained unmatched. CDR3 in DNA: TGTGCCAGCAGCTCTCTAGCGGGGAACACCGGGGAGCTGTTTTTT. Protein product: CASSSLAGNTGELFF.

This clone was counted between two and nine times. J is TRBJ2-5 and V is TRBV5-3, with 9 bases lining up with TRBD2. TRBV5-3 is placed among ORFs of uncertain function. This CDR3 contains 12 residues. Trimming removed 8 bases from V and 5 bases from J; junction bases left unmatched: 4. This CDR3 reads CARGGREETQYF. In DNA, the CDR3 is TGTGCCAGGGGCGGGAGGGAGGAGACCCAGTACTTC.

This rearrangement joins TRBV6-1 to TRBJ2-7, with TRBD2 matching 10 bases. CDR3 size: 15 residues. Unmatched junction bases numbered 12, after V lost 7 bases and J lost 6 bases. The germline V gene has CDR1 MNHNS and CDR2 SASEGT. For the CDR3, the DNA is TGTGCCAGCAAGAGGGTAGCGGGAGGTTCTTTCGAGCAGTACTTC. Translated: CASKRVAGGSFEQYF.

CDR3 nucleotide sequence: TGTGCCAGCAGCACATTAGGCGGACGCCCAAGGGATGAGCAGTTCTTC. Translated: CASSTLGGRPRDEQFF. The rearrangement links TRBV7-6 to TRBJ2-1; D uncertain. The V end lost 5 bases, the J end lost 8 bases, and 22 bases lay between the germline ends. CDR3 size: 16 residues. Germline loops: CDR1 SGHVS, CDR2 FNYEAQ.

This CDR3 reads CASSVRVSTEAFF. CDR3 bases: TGCGCCAGCAGTGTCAGGGTGAGCACTGAAGCTTTCTTT. This rearrangement joins TRBV5-1 to TRBJ1-1; D may be TRBD1 (5 bases). Trimming pared 5 bases from V and 4 bases from J, leaving 12 bases between. The germline V gene encodes CDR1 SGHRS and CDR2 YFSETQ. This CDR3 region has 13 residues.

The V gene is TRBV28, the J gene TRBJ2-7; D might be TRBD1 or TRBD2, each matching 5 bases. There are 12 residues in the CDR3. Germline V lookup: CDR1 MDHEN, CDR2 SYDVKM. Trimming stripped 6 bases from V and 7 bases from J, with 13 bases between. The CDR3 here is CASSYGTQEQYF. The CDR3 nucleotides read TGTGCCAGCAGCTACGGGACCCAGGAGCAGTACTTC.

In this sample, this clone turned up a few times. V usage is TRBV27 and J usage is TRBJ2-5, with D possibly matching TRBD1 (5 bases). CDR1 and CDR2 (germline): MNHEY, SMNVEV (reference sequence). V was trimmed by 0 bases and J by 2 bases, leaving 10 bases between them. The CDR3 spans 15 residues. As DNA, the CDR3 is TGTGCCAGCAGTTTATCGAGGACACCACAAGAGACCCAGTACTTC. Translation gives CASSLSRTPQETQYF.

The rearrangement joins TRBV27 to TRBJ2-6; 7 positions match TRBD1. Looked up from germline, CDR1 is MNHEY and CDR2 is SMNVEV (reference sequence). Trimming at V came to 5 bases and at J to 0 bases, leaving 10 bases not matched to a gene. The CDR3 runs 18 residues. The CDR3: CASSTFGQEYSGANVLTF. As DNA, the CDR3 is TGTGCCAGCAGTACGTTTGGACAGGAATACTCTGGGGCCAACGTCCTGACTTTC.

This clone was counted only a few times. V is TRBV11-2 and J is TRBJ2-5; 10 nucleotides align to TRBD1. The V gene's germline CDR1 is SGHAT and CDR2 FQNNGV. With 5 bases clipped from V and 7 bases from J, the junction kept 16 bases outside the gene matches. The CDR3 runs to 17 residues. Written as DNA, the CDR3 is TGTGCCAGCAGCCCCACGACCGGGACAGGGGACTTGGGGACCCAGTACTTC. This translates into CASSPTTGTGDLGTQYF.